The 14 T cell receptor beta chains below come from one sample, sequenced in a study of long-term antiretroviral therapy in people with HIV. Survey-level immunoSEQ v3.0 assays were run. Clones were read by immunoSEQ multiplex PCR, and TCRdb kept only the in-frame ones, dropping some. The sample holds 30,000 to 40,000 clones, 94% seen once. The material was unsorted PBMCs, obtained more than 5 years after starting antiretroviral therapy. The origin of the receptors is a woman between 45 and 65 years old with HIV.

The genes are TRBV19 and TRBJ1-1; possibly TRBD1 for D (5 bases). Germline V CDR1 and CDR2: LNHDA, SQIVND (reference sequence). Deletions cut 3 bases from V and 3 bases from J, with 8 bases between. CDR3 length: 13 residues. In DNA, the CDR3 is TGTGCCAGTAGTATCACCAGGGACACTGAAGCTTTCTTT. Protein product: CASSITRDTEAFF.

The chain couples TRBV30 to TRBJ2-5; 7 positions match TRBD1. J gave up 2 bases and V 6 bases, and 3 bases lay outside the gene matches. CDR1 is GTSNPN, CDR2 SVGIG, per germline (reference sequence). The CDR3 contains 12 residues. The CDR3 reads CACDRAQETQYF. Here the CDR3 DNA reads TGTGCCTGTGACAGGGCGCAAGAGACCCAGTACTTC.

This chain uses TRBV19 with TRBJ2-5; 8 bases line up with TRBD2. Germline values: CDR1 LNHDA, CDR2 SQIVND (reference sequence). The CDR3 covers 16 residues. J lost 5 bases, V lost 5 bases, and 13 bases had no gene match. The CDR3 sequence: CASSPSYDSGVETQYF. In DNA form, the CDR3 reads TGTGCCAGTAGTCCCTCGTATGATAGCGGGGTTGAGACCCAGTACTTC.

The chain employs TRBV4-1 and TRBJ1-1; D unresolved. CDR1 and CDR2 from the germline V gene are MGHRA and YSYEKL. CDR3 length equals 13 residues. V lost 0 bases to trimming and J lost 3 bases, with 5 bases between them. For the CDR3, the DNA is TGCGCCAGCAGCCAAGAGGAGCACACTGAAGCTTTCTTT. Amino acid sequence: CASSQEEHTEAFF.

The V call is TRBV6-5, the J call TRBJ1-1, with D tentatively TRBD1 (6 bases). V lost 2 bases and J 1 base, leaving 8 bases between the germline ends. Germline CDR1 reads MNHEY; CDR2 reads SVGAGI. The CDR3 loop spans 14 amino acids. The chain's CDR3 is CASSYQQGNTEAFF. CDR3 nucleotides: TGTGCCAGCAGTTACCAACAGGGGAACACTGAAGCTTTCTTT.

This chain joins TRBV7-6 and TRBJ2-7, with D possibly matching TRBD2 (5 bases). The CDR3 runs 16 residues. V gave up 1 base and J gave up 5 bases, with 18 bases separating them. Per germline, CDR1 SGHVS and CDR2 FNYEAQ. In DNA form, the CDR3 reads TGTGCCAGCAGCTTAGGAGGGCCGCGGGTAAATGACGAGCAGTACTTC. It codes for CASSLGGPRVNDEQYF.

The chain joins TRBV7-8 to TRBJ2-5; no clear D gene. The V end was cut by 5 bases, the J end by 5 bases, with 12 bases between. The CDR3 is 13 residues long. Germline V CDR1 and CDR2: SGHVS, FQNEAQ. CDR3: CASSQPPTETQYF. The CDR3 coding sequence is TGTGCCAGCAGCCAGCCCCCGACGGAGACCCAGTACTTC. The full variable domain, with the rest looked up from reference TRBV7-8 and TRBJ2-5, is GAGVSQSPRYKVAKRGQDVALRCDPISGHVSLFWYQQALGQGPEFLTYFQNEAQLDKSGLPSDRFFAERPEGSVSTLKIQRTQQEDSAVYLCASSQPPTETQYFGPGTRLLVL.

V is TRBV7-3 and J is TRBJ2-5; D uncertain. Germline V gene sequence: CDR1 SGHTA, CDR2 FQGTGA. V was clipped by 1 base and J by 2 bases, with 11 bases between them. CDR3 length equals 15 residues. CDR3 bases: TGTGCCAGCAGCTTAAGCGCCGGGCCGCAAGAGACCCAGTACTTC. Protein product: CASSLSAGPQETQYF.

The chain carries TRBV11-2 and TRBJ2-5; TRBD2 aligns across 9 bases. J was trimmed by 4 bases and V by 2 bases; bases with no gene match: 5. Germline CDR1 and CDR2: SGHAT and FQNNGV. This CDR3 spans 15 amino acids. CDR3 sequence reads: CASSLTAGGPETQYF. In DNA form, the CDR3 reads TGTGCCAGCAGCTTAACGGCGGGGGGGCCAGAGACCCAGTACTTC. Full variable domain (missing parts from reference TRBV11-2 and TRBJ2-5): EAGVAQSPRYKIIEKRQSVAFWCNPISGHATLYWYQQILGQGPKLLIQFQNNGVVDDSQLPKDRFSAERLKGVDSTLKIQPAKLEDSAVYLCASSLTAGGPETQYFGPGTRLLVL.

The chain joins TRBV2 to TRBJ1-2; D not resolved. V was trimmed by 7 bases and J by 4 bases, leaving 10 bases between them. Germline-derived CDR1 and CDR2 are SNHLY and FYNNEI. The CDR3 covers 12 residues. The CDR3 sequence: CASTERLYGYTF. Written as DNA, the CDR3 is TGTGCCAGCACGGAAAGACTCTATGGCTACACCTTC.

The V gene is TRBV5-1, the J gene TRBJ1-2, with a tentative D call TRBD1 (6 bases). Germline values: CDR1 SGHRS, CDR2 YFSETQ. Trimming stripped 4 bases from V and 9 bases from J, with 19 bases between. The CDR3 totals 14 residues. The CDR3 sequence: CASSPQGGAQSYTF. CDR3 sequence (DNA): TGCGCCAGCAGCCCTCAAGGGGGAGCTCAAAGCTACACCTTC.

The CDR3 loop is CASSQVFGGAQSGYTF. CDR3 bases: TGTGCCAGCAGCCAAGTTTTTGGGGGGGCGCAGAGTGGCTACACCTTC. V is TRBV4-2 and J is TRBJ1-2; the D gene is possibly TRBD1 (6 bases). Germline CDR1 LGHNA, CDR2 YNFKEQ. The CDR3 is 16 amino acids. V was cut by 1 base and J by 7 bases, with 19 bases left in between.

The CDR3 loop is CASSLPIQANQETQYF. For the CDR3, the DNA is TGTGCCAGCAGCTTACCTATACAGGCCAACCAAGAGACCCAGTACTTC. This chain connects TRBV7-9 to TRBJ2-5, with D possibly TRBD1 on 5 matching bases. V was cut by 2 bases and J by 0 bases, with 13 bases left in between. CDR3 length: 16 amino acids. Germline V gene lookup returns CDR1 SEHNR and CDR2 FQNEAQ (reference sequence). Together with reference TRBV7-9 and TRBJ2-5, the CDR3 gives the full variable domain: DTGVSQNPRHKITKRGQNVTFRCDPISEHNRLYWYRQTLGQGPEFLTYFQNEAQLEKSRLLSDRFSAERPKGSFSTLEIQRTEQGDSAMYLCASSLPIQANQETQYFGPGTRLLVL.

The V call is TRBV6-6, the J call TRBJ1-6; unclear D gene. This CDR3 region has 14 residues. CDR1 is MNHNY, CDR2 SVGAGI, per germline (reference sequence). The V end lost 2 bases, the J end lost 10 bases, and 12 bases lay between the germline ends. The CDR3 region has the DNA TGTGCCAGCAGTTACGGAGGGATTCTATCACCCCTCCACTTT. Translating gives CASSYGGILSPLHF.